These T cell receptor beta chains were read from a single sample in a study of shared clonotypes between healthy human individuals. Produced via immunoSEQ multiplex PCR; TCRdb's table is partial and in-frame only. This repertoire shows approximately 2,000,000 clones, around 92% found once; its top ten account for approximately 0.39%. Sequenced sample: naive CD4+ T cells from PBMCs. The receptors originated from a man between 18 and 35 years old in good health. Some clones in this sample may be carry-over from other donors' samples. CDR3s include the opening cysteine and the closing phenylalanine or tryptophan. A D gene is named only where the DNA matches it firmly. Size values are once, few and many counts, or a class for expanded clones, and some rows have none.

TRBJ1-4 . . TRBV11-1 TGTGCCAGCAGCCTGGCGGAAAAACTGTTTTTT CASSLAEKLFF
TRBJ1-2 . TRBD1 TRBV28 TGTGCCAGCAGTTTCTGGGGCACGGAGGGGGCTCGTGGCTACACCTTC CASSFWGTEGARGYTF
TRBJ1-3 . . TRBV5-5 TGTGCCAGCAGCTACCGCTTTCTCTCTGGAAACACCATATATTTT CASSYRFLSGNTIYF
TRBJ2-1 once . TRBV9 TGTGCCAGCAGCGGGGCCTGGGGCGGGGCCAATGAGCAGTTCTTC CASSGAWGGANEQFF
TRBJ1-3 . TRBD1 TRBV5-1 TGCGCCAGCCGGGACAGGGAAGGAAACACCATATATTTT CASRDREGNTIYF
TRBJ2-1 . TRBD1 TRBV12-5 TGTGCTAGTGGTTGGACAGGGGGCCCATACAATGAGCAGTTCTTC CASGWTGGPYNEQFF
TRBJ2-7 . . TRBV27 TGTGCCAGCAGCCTGGTCGTACCCTACAACGAGCAGTACTTC CASSLVVPYNEQYF
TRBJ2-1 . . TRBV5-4 TGTGCCAGCAGCACACCGGGACCGCAGTTCTTC CASSTPGPQFF
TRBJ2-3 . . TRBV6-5 TGTGCCAGCAGTTACTCGAGGGCTCGAACAGATACGCAGTATTTT CASSYSRARTDTQYF
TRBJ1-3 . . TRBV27 TGTGCCAGCAGTTTATCTCGGGGAGGACACTTGCTCTCTGGAAACACCATATATTTT CASSLSRGGHLLSGNTIYF
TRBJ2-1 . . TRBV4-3 TGCGCCAGCAGCCAAGATCGGGCAGCTTTTTACAATGAGCAGTTCTTC CASSQDRAAFYNEQFF
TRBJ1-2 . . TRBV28 TGTGCCAGCAGCCTACGGGGGAACTATGGCTACACCTTC CASSLRGNYGYTF
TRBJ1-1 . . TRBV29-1 TGCAGCGTTGAGATGCCATCAACTGGACATTGGAACACTGAAGCTTTCTTT CSVEMPSTGHWNTEAFF
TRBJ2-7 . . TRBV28 TGTGCCAGCAGTTGGTCGGTTAACGAGCAGTACTTC CASSWSVNEQYF
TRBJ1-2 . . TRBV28 TGTGCCGGTCGCCCCATTACAGGGAATAACTATGGCTACACCTTC CAGRPITGNNYGYTF
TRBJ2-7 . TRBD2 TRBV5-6 TGTGCCAGCAGCTTGGCGGCTAGCGGCAACTCCTACGAGCAGTACTTC CASSLAASGNSYEQYF
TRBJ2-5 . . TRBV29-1 TGCAGCGTTGATGGCCGCCAAGAGACCCAGTACTTC CSVDGRQETQYF
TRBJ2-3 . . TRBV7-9 TGTGCCAGCAGCTCAAGCGCGGGATCGGGAGATACGCAGTATTTT CASSSSAGSGDTQYF
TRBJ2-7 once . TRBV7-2 TGTGCCAGCAGCCTGAGGCCCCACAGCACGGGCCACTACGAGCAGTACTTC CASSLRPHSTGHYEQYF
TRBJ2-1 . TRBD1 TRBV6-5 TGTGCCAGCAGTTACCGGCCAGGGGGTAACAATGAGCAGTTCTTC CASSYRPGGNNEQFF
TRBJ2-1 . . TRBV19 TGTGCCAGTAGTTTCGGGACTGCTTACAATGAGCAGTTCTTC CASSFGTAYNEQFF
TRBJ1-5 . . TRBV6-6 TGTGCCAGCAGGGGGGGAGGGGGATACGATCAGCCCCAGCATTTT CASRGGGGYDQPQHF
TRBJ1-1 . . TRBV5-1 TGCGCCAGCAGCTTGGTGGTGGGGAGCACTGAAGCTTTCTTT CASSLVVGSTEAFF
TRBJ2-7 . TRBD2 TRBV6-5 TGTGCCAGCAGACCCAGCGGGAGGGTAGGGGAGCAGTACTTC CASRPSGRVGEQYF
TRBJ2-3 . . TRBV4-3 TGCGCCAGCAGCCAAGGACTCTCAGATACGCAGTATTTT CASSQGLSDTQYF
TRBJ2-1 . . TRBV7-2 TGTGCCAGCAGCCCTGGGAGAAACTACGGTGAGCAGTTCTTC CASSPGRNYGEQFF
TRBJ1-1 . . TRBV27 TGTGCCAGCAGTTTAAATTCAAACACTGAAGCTTTCTTT CASSLNSNTEAFF
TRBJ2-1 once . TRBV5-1 TGCGCCAGCAGCTTGGATTCACCCTCCTACAATGAGCAGTTCTTC CASSLDSPSYNEQFF
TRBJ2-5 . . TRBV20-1 TGCAGTGGTGCTAGCGAAGAGACCCAGTACTTC CSGASEETQYF
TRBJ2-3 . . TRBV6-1 TGTGCCAGCAGTGAAGAGTTTCCGGGCCACAGACGTACGGATACGCAGTATTTT CASSEEFPGHRRTDTQYF
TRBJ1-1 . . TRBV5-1 TGCGCCAGCAGGAGGGAATTCGGGACTGAAGCTTTCTTT CASRREFGTEAFF
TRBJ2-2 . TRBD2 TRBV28 TGTGCCAGCCGATATCAGGGCGGGAGGGCCATCGGGGAGCTGTTTTTT CASRYQGGRAIGELFF
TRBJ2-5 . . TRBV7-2 TGTGCCAGCAGCCCCGGAGCTGGCGTGGGGACCCAGTACTTC CASSPGAGVGTQYF
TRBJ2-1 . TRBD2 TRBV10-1 TGCGCCAGCAGTGACCCGCGGGAGGGCCGGAATGAGCAGTTCTTC CASSDPREGRNEQFF
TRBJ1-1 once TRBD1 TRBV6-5 TGTGCCAGCAGTTACAGGGGACAGGGGCGAAGGACTGAAGCTTTCTTT CASSYRGQGRRTEAFF
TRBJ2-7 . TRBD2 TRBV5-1 TGCGCCAGCAGCTTGACTAGCGGGAGGTCTTCCTACGAGCAGTACTTC CASSLTSGRSSYEQYF
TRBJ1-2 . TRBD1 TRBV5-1 TGCGCCAGCAGCACCCCCGGGACAGGGGGCGGCTACACCTTC CASSTPGTGGGYTF
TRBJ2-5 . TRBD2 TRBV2 TGTGCCAGCAGCTCGTTGGGCGGGGGGGAGACCCAGTACTTC CASSSLGGGETQYF
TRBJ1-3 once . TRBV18 TGTGCCAGCTCACCATTCACAGGCCGCTCTGGAAACACCATATATTTT CASSPFTGRSGNTIYF
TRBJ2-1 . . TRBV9 TGTGCCAGCAACCCCCAGGGACTTAGGAACAATGAGCAGTTCTTC CASNPQGLRNNEQFF
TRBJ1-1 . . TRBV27 TGTGCCAGCAGTTTTCATACAGGGAGAAACACTGAAGCTTTCTTT CASSFHTGRNTEAFF
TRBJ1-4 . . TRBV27 TGTGCCAGCAGTAAAAGGACACCCCGAACTAATGAAAAACTGTTTTTT CASSKRTPRTNEKLFF
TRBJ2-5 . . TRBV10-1 TGCGCCAGCAGTGAGAGGTCAACGGAGACCCAGTACTTC CASSERSTETQYF
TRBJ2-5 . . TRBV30 TGTGCCTGGAGTGTACTGGCAGAGACCCAGTACTTC CAWSVLAETQYF
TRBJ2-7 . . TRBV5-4 TGTGCCAGCAGCTTGGGGGGCGGGGCCCCCTACGAGCAGTACTTC CASSLGGGAPYEQYF
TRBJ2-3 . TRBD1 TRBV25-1 TGTGCCAGCAGTGAATTCCAGGGACAGGGGGGAGATACGCAGTATTTT CASSEFQGQGGDTQYF
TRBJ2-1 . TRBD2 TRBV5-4 TGTGCCAGCAGCTTCATAGGTCTAGCGGGGTTTTTCCATGAGCAGTTCTTC CASSFIGLAGFFHEQFF
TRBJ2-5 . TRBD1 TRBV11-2 TGTGCCAGCAGCTATAGGACAGGCCCACAAGAGACCCAGTACTTC CASSYRTGPQETQYF
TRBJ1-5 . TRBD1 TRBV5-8 TGTGCCGGACGCCCGAGGACAGGGGTTCAGCCCCAGCATTTT CAGRPRTGVQPQHF
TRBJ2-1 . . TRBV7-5 TGTGCCAGAAGCTTAAGGTCCGGGAGGGCCAATTTCTTGAATGAGCAGTTCTTC CARSLRSGRANFLNEQFF
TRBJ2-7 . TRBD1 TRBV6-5 TGTGCCAGCAAAAGGGACAGGGAAGCGTCGTACGAGCAGTACTTC CASKRDREASYEQYF
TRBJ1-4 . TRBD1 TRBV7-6 TGTGCCAGCAGCCCTCGGGACAGAAGTTCCGCAACTAATGAAAAACTGTTTTTT CASSPRDRSSATNEKLFF
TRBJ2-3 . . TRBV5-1 TGCGCCAGCAGCTCGGATTGGGGGACAGATACGCAGTATTTT CASSSDWGTDTQYF
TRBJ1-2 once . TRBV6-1 TGTGCCAGCAGTGCAAAACAGGGAGTCGGCTACACCTTC CASSAKQGVGYTF
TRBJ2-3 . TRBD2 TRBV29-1 TGCAGCGTTCTTGGACTAGCGGGAGTTGGCACAGATACGCAGTATTTT CSVLGLAGVGTDTQYF
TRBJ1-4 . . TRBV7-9 TGTGCCAGCAGCTTTACGCCGATTACAACTAATGAAAAACTGTTTTTT CASSFTPITTNEKLFF
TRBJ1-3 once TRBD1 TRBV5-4 TGTGCCAGCAGCCAGGCGGGACAGGGGGACGCCGTATATTTT CASSQAGQGDAVYF